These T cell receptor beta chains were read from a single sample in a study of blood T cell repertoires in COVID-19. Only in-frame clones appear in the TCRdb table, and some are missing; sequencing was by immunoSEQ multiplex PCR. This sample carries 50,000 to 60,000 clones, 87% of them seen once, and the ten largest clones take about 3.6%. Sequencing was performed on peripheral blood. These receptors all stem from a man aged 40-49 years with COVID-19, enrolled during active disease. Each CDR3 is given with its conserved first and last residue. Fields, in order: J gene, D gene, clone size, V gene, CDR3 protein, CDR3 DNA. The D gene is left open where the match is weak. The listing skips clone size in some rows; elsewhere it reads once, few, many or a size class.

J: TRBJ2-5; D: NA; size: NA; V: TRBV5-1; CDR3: CASSMDSQTQYF; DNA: TGCGCCAGCAGCATGGACAGTCAGACCCAGTACTTC
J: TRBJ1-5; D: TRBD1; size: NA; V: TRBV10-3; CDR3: CATWDRGKGNQPQHF; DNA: TGTGCCACCTGGGACAGGGGAAAAGGAAATCAGCCCCAGCATTTT
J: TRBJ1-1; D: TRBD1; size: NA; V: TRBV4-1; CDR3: CASSLGQGVNTEAFF; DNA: TGCGCCAGCAGCCTCGGACAGGGGGTGAACACTGAAGCTTTCTTT
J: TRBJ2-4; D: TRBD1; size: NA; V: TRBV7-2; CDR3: CASSPDRAANIQYF; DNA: TGTGCCAGCAGTCCCGACAGGGCGGCGAACATTCAGTACTTC
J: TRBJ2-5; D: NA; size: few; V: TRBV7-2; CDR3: CASSLGGRETQYF; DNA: TGTGCCAGCAGCTTAGGGGGGAGGGAGACCCAGTACTTC
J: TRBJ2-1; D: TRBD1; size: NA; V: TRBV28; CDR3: CASVDRATYNEQFF; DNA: TGTGCCAGCGTGGACAGGGCAACCTACAATGAGCAGTTCTTC
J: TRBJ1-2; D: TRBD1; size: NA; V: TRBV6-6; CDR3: CASSYSGTGARGYTF; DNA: TGTGCCAGCAGTTACTCCGGGACAGGCGCAAGGGGCTACACCTTC
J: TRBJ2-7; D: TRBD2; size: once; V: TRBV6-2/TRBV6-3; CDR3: CASSQPTSGRLTYEQYF; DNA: TGTGCCAGCAGTCAACCGACTAGCGGGAGGCTAACCTACGAGCAGTACTTC
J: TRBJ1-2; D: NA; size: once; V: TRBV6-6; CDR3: CASSYSTAPGEGYTF; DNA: TGTGCCAGCAGTTACTCGACGGCCCCGGGGGAGGGCTACACCTTC
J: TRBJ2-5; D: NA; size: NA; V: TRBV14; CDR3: CASSPVRSSGKSQETQYF; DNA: TGTGCCAGCAGTCCCGTTCGGAGTTCAGGGAAATCACAAGAGACCCAGTACTTC
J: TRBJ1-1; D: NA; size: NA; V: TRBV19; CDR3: CASSTPDQEGEAFF; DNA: TGTGCCAGTAGTACTCCCGACCAGGAGGGTGAAGCTTTCTTT
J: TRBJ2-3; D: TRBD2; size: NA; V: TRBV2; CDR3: CATEQLAGGGDTQYF; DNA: TGTGCCACCGAGCAATTAGCGGGAGGGGGAGATACGCAGTATTTT
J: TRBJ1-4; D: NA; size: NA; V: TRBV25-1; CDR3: CASSESTVINEKLFF; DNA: TGTGCCAGCAGTGAATCGACTGTGATTAATGAAAAACTGTTTTTT
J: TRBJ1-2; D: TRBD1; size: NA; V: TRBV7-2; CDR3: CASSSDRGGGYTF; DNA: TGTGCCAGCAGTTCCGACAGGGGAGGCGGCTACACCTTC
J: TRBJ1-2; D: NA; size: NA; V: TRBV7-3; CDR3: CASSSGTQNGYTF; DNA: TGTGCCAGCAGCTCCGGGACACAGAATGGCTACACCTTC
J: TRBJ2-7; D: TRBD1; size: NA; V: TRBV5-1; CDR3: CASSPLRTGWDEQYF; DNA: TGCGCCAGCAGCCCCCTCCGGACAGGGTGGGACGAGCAGTACTTC
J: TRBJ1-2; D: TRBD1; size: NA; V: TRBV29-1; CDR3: CSVEGRTGKDYGYTF; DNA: TGCAGCGTTGAGGGGCGGACAGGGAAAGACTATGGCTACACCTTC
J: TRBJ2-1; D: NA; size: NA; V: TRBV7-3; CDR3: CASSPGGDEQFF; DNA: TGTGCCAGCAGCCCAGGAGGAGATGAGCAGTTCTTC
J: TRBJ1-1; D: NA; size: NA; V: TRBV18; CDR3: CASSLGAVSTEAFF; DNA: TGTGCCAGCTCACTGGGGGCCGTTAGCACTGAAGCTTTCTTT
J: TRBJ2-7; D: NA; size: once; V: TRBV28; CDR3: CASSPPPPGEQYF; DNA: TGTGCCAGCAGCCCACCCCCCCCGGGGGAGCAGTACTTC
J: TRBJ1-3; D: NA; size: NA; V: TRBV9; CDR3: CASSVGLGNTIYF; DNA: TGTGCCAGCAGCGTAGGTCTCGGAAACACCATATATTTT
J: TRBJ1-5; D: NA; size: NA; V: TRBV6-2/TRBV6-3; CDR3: CASSQGAGYQPQHF; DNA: TGTGCCAGCAGTCAAGGAGCGGGATATCAGCCCCAGCATTTT
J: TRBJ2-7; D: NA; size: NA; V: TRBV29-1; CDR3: CSVEEAPTAGREQYF; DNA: TGCAGCGTTGAAGAGGCGCCAACAGCCGGCCGAGAGCAGTACTTC
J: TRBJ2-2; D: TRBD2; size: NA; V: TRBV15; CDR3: CATSRVAGGDPSNTGELFF; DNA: TGTGCCACCAGCAGAGTCGCCGGGGGGGACCCCTCGAACACCGGGGAGCTGTTTTTT
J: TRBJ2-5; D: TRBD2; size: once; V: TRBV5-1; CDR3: CASSLARLAGEETQYF; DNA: TGCGCCAGCAGCTTGGCTCGGCTAGCGGGGGAAGAGACCCAGTACTTC
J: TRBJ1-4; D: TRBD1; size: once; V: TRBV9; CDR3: CASSVAGTANEKLFF; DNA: TGTGCCAGCAGCGTAGCTGGGACAGCTAATGAAAAACTGTTTTTT
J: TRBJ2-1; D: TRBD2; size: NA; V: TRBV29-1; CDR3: CSVAPSGDEQFF; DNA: TGCAGCGTTGCGCCTAGCGGGGATGAGCAGTTCTTC
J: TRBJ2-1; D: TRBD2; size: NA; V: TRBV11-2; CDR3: CASSFPSGGEYNEQFF; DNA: TGTGCCAGCAGCTTTCCTAGCGGGGGGGAATACAATGAGCAGTTCTTC
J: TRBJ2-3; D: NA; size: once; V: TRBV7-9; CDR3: CASSRPVDTQYF; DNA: TGTGCCAGCAGCCGCCCGGTAGATACGCAGTATTTT
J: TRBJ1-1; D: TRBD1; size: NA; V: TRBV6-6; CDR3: CASRRDRGTTEAFF; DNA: TGTGCCAGCCGAAGGGACAGGGGAACCACTGAAGCTTTCTTT
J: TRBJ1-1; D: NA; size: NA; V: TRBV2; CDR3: CASRPEGVVNTEAFF; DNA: TGTGCCAGCAGGCCCGAAGGGGTAGTGAACACTGAAGCTTTCTTT
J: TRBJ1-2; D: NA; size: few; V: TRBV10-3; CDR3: CAISPDSYGYTF; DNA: TGTGCCATCAGTCCGGACAGCTATGGCTACACCTTC
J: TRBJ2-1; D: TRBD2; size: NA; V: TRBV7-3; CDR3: CASSLGDQGLAVYNEQFF; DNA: TGTGCCAGCAGCTTAGGGGACCAGGGACTAGCGGTGTACAATGAGCAGTTCTTC
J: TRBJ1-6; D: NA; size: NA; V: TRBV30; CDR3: CAWSHGNRDKPLHF; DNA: TGTGCCTGGAGCCATGGGAACCGGGACAAACCCCTCCACTTT
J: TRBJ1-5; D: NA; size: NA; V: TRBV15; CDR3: CASGDSTAGFFFNQPQHF; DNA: TGTGCCTCGGGGGATTCGACAGCCGGGTTTTTCTTCAATCAGCCCCAGCATTTT
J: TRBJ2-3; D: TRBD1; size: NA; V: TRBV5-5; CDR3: CASSLQGADTQYF; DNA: TGTGCCAGCAGCTTGCAGGGGGCAGATACGCAGTATTTT
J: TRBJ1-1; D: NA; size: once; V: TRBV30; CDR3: CAWNSERYTEAFF; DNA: TGTGCCTGGAATTCCGAACGGTACACTGAAGCTTTCTTT
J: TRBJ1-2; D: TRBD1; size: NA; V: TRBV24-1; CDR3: CATSDGDRGYGYTF; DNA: TGTGCCACCAGTGATGGGGACAGGGGGTACGGCTACACCTTC
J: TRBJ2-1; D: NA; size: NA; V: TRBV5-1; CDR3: CASSLTGFSYNEQFF; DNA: TGCGCCAGCAGCTTAACGGGATTCTCCTACAATGAGCAGTTCTTC
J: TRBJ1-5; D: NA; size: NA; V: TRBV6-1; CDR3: CASSEALRGGARPQHF; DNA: TGTGCCAGCAGTGAAGCGCTTCGAGGGGGGGCGCGGCCCCAGCATTTT